What follows are 25 T cell receptor beta chains derived from one specimen sequenced in a study of cytomegalovirus exposure and HLA in healthy donors. It was with 60 Vbeta and 13 Jbeta primers that the PCR ran. Clones were read by immunoSEQ multiplex PCR, and TCRdb kept only the in-frame ones, dropping some. The sample consists of around 170,000 clones, about 84% of them appearing once. The sample was PBMCs. The receptors were gathered from a man in his fifties or sixties in good health and CMV-seronegative.

This sequence joins TRBV18 and TRBJ2-7; tentative D call: TRBD2 (5 bases). The CDR3 covers 15 residues. CDR1 KGHSH and CDR2 LQKENI come from the germline V gene. Trimming removed 8 bases from V and 2 bases from J, with 19 bases in between. The DNA for the CDR3 is TGTGCCAGCGCGGCCGGACCAGGAGGCCCCTACGAGCAGTACTTC. Protein sequence: CASAAGPGGPYEQYF.

The gene calls are TRBV6-1 and TRBJ2-2, with 7 bases matching TRBD2. V lost 7 bases, J lost 4 bases, and 6 bases stayed unmatched. The CDR3 covers 14 residues. Germline V gene data show CDR1 as MNHNS and CDR2 as SASEGT. The CDR3 nucleotides are TGTGCCAGCACCCAGAGGGAGGGCACCGGGGAGCTGTTTTTT. Translating it yields CASTQREGTGELFF.

The CDR3 reads CAISLGRQGAATEAFF. The CDR3 region has the DNA TGTGCCATCAGTCTAGGTAGGCAGGGGGCAGCCACTGAAGCTTTCTTT. The chain employs TRBV10-3 and TRBJ1-1, with 8 bases that match TRBD1. Trimming cost V 5 bases and J 4 bases; bases outside gene matches: 12. The CDR3 runs 16 residues. Germline V gene lookup returns CDR1 ENHRY and CDR2 SYGVKD.

This chain uses TRBV2 with TRBJ2-2; 7 bases match TRBD1. The CDR3 totals 15 residues. Looked up from germline, CDR1 is SNHLY and CDR2 is FYNNEI. Unmatched junction bases numbered 11, after V lost 7 bases and J lost 6 bases. The CDR3 DNA follows: TGTGCCAGCACCTGGACAGGAGCAAGCGCCGGGGAGCTGTTTTTT. This encodes CASTWTGASAGELFF.

A word on this clone: The germline gene is not matched at one end of the junction; a read error may be the cause. The chain recombines TRBV7-7 with TRBJ2-5; 12 bases align to TRBD1. Germline V gene lookup returns CDR1 SSHAT and CDR2 FNYEAQ (reference sequence). The CDR3 contains 16 residues. The chain's CDR3 is CASSPGQGAQGETQYF. The CDR3 nucleotides are TGTGCTAGCAGCCCGGGACAGGGGGCCCAAGGGGAGACCCAGTACTTC.

The chain couples TRBV9 to TRBJ2-5, with 8 bases lining up with TRBD2. With 3 bases clipped from V and 2 bases from J, the junction kept 9 bases outside the gene matches. The CDR3 spans 16 residues. Per germline, CDR1 SGDLS and CDR2 YYNGEE. The DNA of the CDR3 is TGTGCCAGCAGCGGAAGGGCGGGGGGCCTACAAGAGACCCAGTACTTC. It translates to CASSGRAGGLQETQYF. Full variable domain (missing parts from reference TRBV9 and TRBJ2-5): DSGVTQTPKHLITATGQRVTLRCSPRSGDLSVYWYQQSLDQGLQFLIQYYNGEERAKGNILERFSAQQFPDLHSELNLSSLELGDSALYFCASSGRAGGLQETQYFGPGTRLLVL.

Here the CDR3 DNA reads TGCGCCAGCAGTGGGGGACTAGCGGGGAACAATGAGCAGTTCTTC. This translates into CASSGGLAGNNEQFF. The V call is TRBV10-1, the J call TRBJ2-1, with 13 bases identical to TRBD2. Germline CDR1 WNHNN, CDR2 SYGVQD (reference sequence). V gave up 4 bases and J gave up 5 bases; unmatched junction bases: 2. The CDR3 length is 15 residues.

About this clone: The same CDR3 also results from other DNA sequences found in this sample. The chain combines TRBV30 with TRBJ1-2; D remains ambiguous. Germline V CDR1 and CDR2: GTSNPN, SVGIG (reference sequence). The CDR3 has 11 amino acids. V was pared by 4 bases and J by 2 bases, with 5 bases between. As DNA, the CDR3 is TGTGCCTGGACCCTGAACTATGGCTACACCTTC. It encodes CAWTLNYGYTF.

This clone was picked up one time. The chain employs TRBV4-1 and TRBJ2-2; TRBD2 matches 12 bases. Per germline, CDR1 MGHRA and CDR2 YSYEKL. With 5 bases clipped from V and 1 base from J, the junction kept 5 bases outside the gene matches. This CDR3 contains 17 residues. CDR3 region: CASSARLAGENTGELFF. CDR3 DNA sequence: TGCGCCAGCAGCGCTCGACTAGCGGGGGAGAACACCGGGGAGCTGTTTTTT.

This clone was picked up a small number of times. The chain joins TRBV4-3 to TRBJ2-1, with TRBD2 matching 7 bases. The trim removed 0 bases at V and 5 bases at J, leaving 4 bases unmatched. This CDR3 has 15 residues. Germline V lookup: CDR1 LGHNA, CDR2 YSLEER. In nucleotides, the CDR3 is TGCGCCAGCAGCCAAGACCCCGGGACTAACAATGAGCAGTTCTTC. It specifies CASSQDPGTNNEQFF.

The rearrangement joins TRBV9 to TRBJ1-6; TRBD1 agrees at 7 bases. This CDR3 has 15 amino acids. The J segment lost 9 bases and the V segment lost 0 bases, leaving 6 bases of the junction unmatched. Germline V gene sequence: CDR1 SGDLS, CDR2 YYNGEE. The CDR3 nucleotides read TGTGCCAGCAGCGTAGGAGAGACAGGGATTTCACCCCTCCACTTT. Encoded protein: CASSVGETGISPLHF.

This sequence joins TRBV19 and TRBJ2-4, with 9 bases that match TRBD1. The CDR3 is made up of 13 amino acids. CDR1 is LNHDA and CDR2 is SQIVND in the germline V gene (reference sequence). After removal of 9 bases from V and 15 bases from J, the junction contained 15 bases not matched to a gene. CDR3 loop: CASTVRDRVKWYF. CDR3 bases: TGTGCCAGCACTGTCCGGGACAGGGTAAAGTGGTACTTC.

The chain employs TRBV7-8 and TRBJ1-5; 9 bases map to TRBD1. The trim removed 5 bases at V and 1 base at J, leaving 3 bases unmatched. Germline loops: CDR1 SGHVS, CDR2 FQNEAQ. The CDR3 is made up of 15 amino acids. In DNA form, the CDR3 reads TGTGCCAGCAGCCAACAGGGGGCAAGCAATCAGCCCCAGCATTTT. Its protein product is CASSQQGASNQPQHF.

This clone was seen a single time. V is TRBV18 and J is TRBJ1-5; 7 bases fit TRBD1. Looked up from germline, CDR1 is KGHSH and CDR2 is LQKENI. Unmatched junction bases numbered 3, after V lost 2 bases and J lost 5 bases. This CDR3 has 14 amino acids. The CDR3 sequence is CASSPRQGHQPQHF. The CDR3 DNA reads as TGTGCCAGCTCACCAAGACAGGGCCATCAGCCCCAGCATTTT.

The chain uses TRBV7-9 and TRBJ1-2; 9 bases align to TRBD1. The CDR3 runs 16 residues. V shed 5 bases, J shed 2 bases, and the junction held 9 bases outside the gene matches. Germline CDR1 and CDR2: SEHNR and FQNEAQ (reference sequence). For the CDR3, the DNA is TGTGCCAGCAGCAAGGACGGGACAGGGATCAACTATGGCTACACCTTC. This encodes CASSKDGTGINYGYTF.

This sequence joins TRBV7-2 and TRBJ2-7, with a possible D match to TRBD2 (8 bases). Germline lookup yields CDR1 SGHTA and CDR2 FQGNSA. The V gene lost 6 bases and the J gene lost 7 bases, with 22 bases spanning the gap. This CDR3 is built from 15 residues. CDR3 region: CASSNGRGHQWEQYF. Written as DNA, the CDR3 is TGTGCCAGCAGTAACGGGAGGGGGCACCAGTGGGAGCAGTACTTC. Full variable domain (missing parts from reference TRBV7-2 and TRBJ2-7): GAGVSQSPSNKVTEKGKDVELRCDPISGHTALYWYRQSLGQGLEFLIYFQGNSAPDKSGLPSDRFSAERTGGSVSTLTIQRTQQEDSAVYLCASSNGRGHQWEQYFGPGTRLTVT.

In DNA, the CDR3 is TGCGCCAGCAGTCTAACCACCGGTAATGAAAAACTGTTTTTT. This translates into CASSLTTGNEKLFF. V is TRBV5-1 and J is TRBJ1-4, with D unresolved. V lost 5 bases and J 4 bases, leaving 12 bases between the germline ends. This CDR3 spans 14 amino acids. The germline V gene encodes CDR1 SGHRS and CDR2 YFSETQ.

The chain carries TRBV29-1 and TRBJ2-1; TRBD1 is a possible D gene (6 bases). V was shortened by 4 bases and J by 4 bases, with 17 bases between the two germline ends. Germline V gene lookup returns CDR1 SQVTM and CDR2 ANQGSEA. The CDR3 runs to 15 residues. This CDR3 is CSVVLTRGVYNEQFF. The CDR3 DNA reads as TGCAGCGTTGTATTAACCAGGGGTGTATACAATGAGCAGTTCTTC.

The sample holds a few counts of this clone. The chain links TRBV23-1 to TRBJ1-5; D may be TRBD1 (6 bases). TRBV23-1 is identified as an open reading frame with a role that is uncertain. Trimming removed 6 bases from V and 11 bases from J, with 20 bases in between. This CDR3 has 14 residues. CDR3 sequence (DNA): TGCGCCAGCAGCTCTGGAGGGGGGGGTCGGGCCCAGCATTTT. It translates to CASSSGGGGRAQHF.

V gene TRBV20-1 combines with J gene TRBJ1-1; D unresolved. V was pared by 3 bases and J by 5 bases, with 7 bases between. Germline V lookup: CDR1 DFQATT, CDR2 SNEGSKA (reference sequence). The CDR3 has 11 amino acids. The CDR3 sequence: CSASGGTEAFF. In nucleotides, the CDR3 is TGCAGTGCTAGCGGAGGGACTGAAGCTTTCTTT.

The chain recombines TRBV15 with TRBJ1-2; D possibly corresponds to TRBD1 (5 bases). CDR1 and CDR2 from the germline V gene are LNHNV and YYDKDF (reference sequence). This CDR3 has 12 residues. The V gene lost 3 bases and the J gene lost 7 bases, with 9 bases spanning the gap. The CDR3 protein is CATSRVGAGYTF. DNA for the CDR3: TGTGCCACCAGCAGGGTTGGGGCTGGCTACACCTTC.

This chain connects TRBV2 to TRBJ2-2; 9 bases align to TRBD2. The CDR3 is 15 residues long. V shed 6 bases and J 1 base; nucleotides not matched to a gene: 3. Germline CDR1 is SNHLY and CDR2 is FYNNEI. Written as DNA, the CDR3 is TGTGCCAGCAGCTTAGCGGGGGTGAACACCGGGGAGCTGTTTTTT. Translating gives CASSLAGVNTGELFF.

The rearrangement uses TRBV6-1 and TRBJ2-5; 7 bases match TRBD1. Unmatched junction bases numbered 1, after V lost 6 bases and J lost 0 bases. In germline, CDR1 is MNHNS, CDR2 SASEGT. The CDR3 runs to 13 residues. The CDR3 nucleotides read TGTGCCAGCAGCGGGACAGACCAAGAGACCCAGTACTTC. It is translated as CASSGTDQETQYF.

The gene calls are TRBV29-1 and TRBJ1-1; no reliable D call. Per the germline V gene, CDR1 is SQVTM and CDR2 is ANQGSEA. CDR3 length equals 13 residues. Between the trimmed V and J ends, which lost 4 bases and 0 bases, there was a span of 9 bases. This CDR3 is CSVARVMNTEAFF. As DNA, the CDR3 is TGCAGCGTTGCGAGGGTGATGAACACTGAAGCTTTCTTT.

This chain joins TRBV30 and TRBJ2-1, with D uncertain. Trimming removed 7 bases at V and 0 bases at J, with 10 bases between. There are 13 residues in the CDR3. Germline CDR1 and CDR2: GTSNPN and SVGIG (reference sequence). CDR3 protein: CASTASSYNEQFF. The CDR3 DNA is TGTGCCTCGACGGCTAGCTCCTACAATGAGCAGTTCTTC.